These 19 T cell receptor beta chains originate from one sample sequenced in a study of identical twins. From the 5' RACE reads, TCRdb called clonotypes with MiXCR, one entry per CDR3 protein. The sample carries more than 200,000 distinct CDR3 sequences, around 10% recorded once. Sequencing used memory (CD45RO+) T cells sorted from blood. The receptors were sampled from a woman under 30 in good health.

This clonotype occurred a few times. CDR3 amino acids: CASSFGMTGNYGYTF. CDR3 DNA: TGCGCCAGCAGCTTCGGGATGACAGGGAACTATGGCTACACCTTC. V usage is TRBV5-1 and J usage is TRBJ1-2; 7 bases align to TRBD1. The CDR3 is 15 residues long. V shed 2 bases, J shed 2 bases, and the junction held 6 bases outside the gene matches. Germline-derived CDR1 and CDR2 are SGHRS and YFSETQ.

This clonotype has a handful of counts. The rearrangement joins TRBV3-1 to TRBJ1-3; perhaps TRBD1 as D (5 bases). V lost 5 bases, J lost 4 bases, and 12 bases lay in between. The germline gives CDR1 LGHDT, CDR2 YNNKEL (reference sequence). The CDR3 contains 14 residues. The CDR3 sequence is CASSAGLNGNTIYF. Here the CDR3 DNA reads TGTGCCAGCAGCGCAGGGTTGAACGGAAACACCATATATTTT. Based on the CDR3 plus reference TRBV3-1 and TRBJ1-3, the full variable domain is DTAVSQTPKYLVTQMGNDKSIKCEQNLGHDTMYWYKQDSKKFLKIMFSYNNKELIINETVPNRFSPKSPDKAHLNLHINSLELGDSAVYFCASSAGLNGNTIYFGEGSWLTVV.

This clonotype occurred a few times. CDR3 sequence reads: CAMGQGNTNYGYTF. DNA for the CDR3: TGTGCCATGGGACAGGGGAATACAAACTATGGCTACACCTTC. The genes are TRBV10-3 and TRBJ1-2, with 10 bases that match TRBD1. This CDR3 spans 14 amino acids. Germline V gene lookup returns CDR1 ENHRY and CDR2 SYGVKD. With V trimmed by 9 bases and J by 2 bases, 6 bases remained unmatched.

The chain employs TRBV7-2 and TRBJ2-2; D unclear. The CDR3 is made up of 13 amino acids. V gave up 3 bases and J gave up 4 bases, with 6 bases separating them. Germline lookup yields CDR1 SGHTA and CDR2 FQGNSA. For the CDR3, the DNA is TGTGCCAGCAGCTTTTTAGGCACCGGGGAGCTGTTTTTT. Protein: CASSFLGTGELFF.

V and J are TRBV19 and TRBJ1-3; D not certain. V shed 7 bases and J shed 0 bases, with 19 bases lying between them. Germline V gene data show CDR1 as LNHDA and CDR2 as SQIVND (reference sequence). The CDR3 covers 17 residues. The CDR3 protein is CASTKDGPLTSGNTIYF. The CDR3 DNA reads as TGTGCCAGTACCAAGGACGGCCCTCTAACCTCTGGAAACACCATATATTTT. The full variable domain, with the rest looked up from reference TRBV19 and TRBJ1-3, is DGGITQSPKYLFRKEGQNVTLSCEQNLNHDAMYWYRQDPGQGLRLIYYSQIVNDFQKGDIAEGYSVSREKKESFPLTVTSAQKNPTAFYLCASTKDGPLTSGNTIYFGEGSWLTVV.

The gene calls are TRBV7-2 and TRBJ2-3, with TRBD2 matching over 9 bases. Germline assignment: CDR1 SGHTA and CDR2 FQGNSA. The V segment lost 1 base and the J segment 4 bases; nucleotides outside the gene matches: 6. The CDR3 has 16 residues. The CDR3 nucleotides read TGTGCCAGCAGCTTAGGCGGCGGGAGGGCCTCAGATACGCAGTATTTT. This codes for CASSLGGGRASDTQYF.

J is TRBJ2-1 and V is TRBV5-4, with D perhaps TRBD1 (6 bases). The germline V and J ends were trimmed by 3 bases and 1 base, with 14 bases remaining between them. In germline, CDR1 is SGHNT, CDR2 YYREEE (reference sequence). The CDR3 totals 16 residues. The CDR3 loop is CASSSSGVKSYNEQFF. Written as DNA, the CDR3 is TGTGCCAGCAGCTCATCAGGGGTAAAGTCCTACAATGAGCAGTTCTTC.

The chain uses TRBV6-2 or TRBV6-3 and TRBJ2-7, with TRBD2 matching over 13 bases. Germline V CDR1 and CDR2: MNHEY, SVGEGT. With 6 bases clipped from V and 2 bases from J, the junction kept 7 bases outside the gene matches. The CDR3 is 16 residues long. The CDR3 DNA follows: TGTGCCAGCAGCCTCCTACTAGCGGGAGGGACCTACGAGCAGTACTTC. Translation gives CASSLLLAGGTYEQYF.

This clonotype has a handful of counts. The chain carries TRBV7-9 and TRBJ2-2; 9 bases are shared with TRBD1. Unmatched junction bases numbered 5, after V lost 3 bases and J lost 3 bases. The CDR3 covers 16 residues. CDR1 and CDR2 from the germline V gene are SEHNR and FQNEAQ (reference sequence). The CDR3 DNA sequence: TGTGCCAGCAGCTTTAAGACAGGGGGGTACACCGGGGAGCTGTTTTTT. It encodes CASSFKTGGYTGELFF.

The chain couples TRBV3-1 to TRBJ2-3; D is possibly TRBD1 (5 bases). The CDR3 runs to 15 residues. V was clipped by 2 bases and J by 1 base, with 10 bases between them. Germline V CDR1 and CDR2: LGHDT, YNNKEL (reference sequence). The CDR3 region is CASSQLDKRTDTQYF. Written as DNA, the CDR3 is TGTGCCAGCAGCCAACTGGACAAACGCACAGATACGCAGTATTTT.

This clonotype has only a few counts. V gene TRBV9 combines with J gene TRBJ2-1; weak D call: TRBD2 (5 bases). The CDR3 extends over 15 amino acids. Germline CDR1 reads SGDLS; CDR2 reads YYNGEE. V lost 6 bases to trimming and J lost 4 bases, with 17 bases between them. The CDR3 region is CASTYGLGMYNEQFF. The CDR3 DNA sequence: TGTGCCAGCACCTATGGACTTGGAATGTACAATGAGCAGTTCTTC. The whole variable domain, filled in from reference TRBV9 and TRBJ2-1, reads DSGVTQTPKHLITATGQRVTLRCSPRSGDLSVYWYQQSLDQGLQFLIQYYNGEERAKGNILERFSAQQFPDLHSELNLSSLELGDSALYFCASTYGLGMYNEQFFGPGTRLTVL.

The V gene is TRBV12-3 or TRBV12-4, the J gene TRBJ1-2; no firm D call. This CDR3 region has 12 residues. The germline V and J ends were trimmed by 3 bases and 7 bases, with 9 bases remaining between them. CDR3 nucleotide sequence: TGTGCCAGCAGTTTCGGAGACGGTGGCTACACCTTC. The encoded protein is CASSFGDGGYTF.

Details on this clonotype: Since a much larger clone is just one base distant, this may be a read error. The chain has TRBV2 and TRBJ2-2, with a possible D match to TRBD1 (6 bases). The CDR3 is 12 amino acids. CDR1 SNHLY and CDR2 FYNNEI come from the germline V gene. V lost 11 bases, J lost 1 base, and 8 bases lay in between. The CDR3 coding sequence is TGTGCCCCGGGACAGAACACCGGGGAGCTGTTTTTT. This translates into CAPGQNTGELFF.

There are a few counts of this clonotype. This chain uses TRBV5-4 with TRBJ2-1; D remains unclear. This CDR3 comprises 12 residues. V was cut by 3 bases and J by 5 bases, with 6 bases left in between. Germline-derived CDR1 and CDR2 are SGHNT and YYREEE (reference sequence). CDR3 in DNA: TGTGCCAGCAGCTGGGAAAACAATGAGCAGTTCTTC. Translated, it gives CASSWENNEQFF.

The sample holds many counts of this clonotype. V is TRBV13 and J is TRBJ2-1; D remains ambiguous. This CDR3 is built from 17 residues. Looked up from germline, CDR1 is PRHDT and CDR2 is FYEKMQ (reference sequence). The V end was cut by 5 bases, the J end by 8 bases, with 25 bases between. The CDR3 coding sequence is TGTGCCAGCAGCCGAACCGGTCCGGCCCTTAAAACTGATGAGCAGTTCTTC. Its translation is CASSRTGPALKTDEQFF.

This clonotype was found many times. The chain couples TRBV12-3 or TRBV12-4 to TRBJ2-2; D unclear. CDR3 size: 14 residues. With 2 bases removed from V and 2 bases from J, the gap between germline ends came to 6 bases. CDR3 in amino acids: CASSLSGNTGELFF. Here the CDR3 DNA reads TGTGCCAGCAGTTTAAGTGGTAACACCGGGGAGCTGTTTTTT.

This clonotype was recorded many times. V gene TRBV6-5 combines with J gene TRBJ1-1, with a tentative D call TRBD1 (6 bases). Trimming took off 0 bases at V and 4 bases at J, with 6 bases between the two ends. CDR3 length equals 13 residues. Germline values: CDR1 MNHEY, CDR2 SVGAGI. CDR3 amino acids: CASSYSGGTEAFF. CDR3 in DNA: TGTGCCAGCAGTTACTCAGGGGGCACTGAAGCTTTCTTT.

In its sample, this clonotype was seen many times. V usage is TRBV20-1 and J usage is TRBJ1-6; 7 positions match TRBD1. The CDR3 is 14 residues long. J lost 7 bases, V lost 0 bases, and 3 bases had no gene match. CDR1 is DFQATT, CDR2 SNEGSKA, per germline (reference sequence). CDR3 in amino acids: CSARDDRANSPLHF. CDR3 nucleotides: TGCAGTGCTAGAGATGACAGGGCAAATTCACCCCTCCACTTT.

This clonotype has a handful of counts. For the CDR3, the DNA is TGTGCCAGCAGTTACACAGCGTTGGGAGTTGACACCATATATTTT. It is translated as CASSYTALGVDTIYF. V gene TRBV6-5 combines with J gene TRBJ1-3; D unresolved. The CDR3 contains 15 residues. Per the germline V gene, CDR1 is MNHEY and CDR2 is SVGAGI. V lost 2 bases and J 8 bases, leaving 16 bases between the germline ends.